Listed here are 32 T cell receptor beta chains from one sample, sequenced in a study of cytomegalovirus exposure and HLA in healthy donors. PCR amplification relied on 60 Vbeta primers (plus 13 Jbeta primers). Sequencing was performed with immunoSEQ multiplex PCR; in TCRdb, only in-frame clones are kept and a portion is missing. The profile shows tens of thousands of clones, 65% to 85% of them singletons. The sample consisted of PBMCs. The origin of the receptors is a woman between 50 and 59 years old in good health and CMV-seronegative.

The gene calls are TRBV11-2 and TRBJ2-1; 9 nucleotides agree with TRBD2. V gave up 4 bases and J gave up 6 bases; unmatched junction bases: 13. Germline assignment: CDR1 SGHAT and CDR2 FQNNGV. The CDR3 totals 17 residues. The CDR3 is CASSSQPLVAGVNEQFF. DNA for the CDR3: TGTGCCAGCAGCTCTCAACCGTTGGTAGCGGGAGTCAATGAGCAGTTCTTC. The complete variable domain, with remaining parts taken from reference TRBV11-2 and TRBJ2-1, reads EAGVAQSPRYKIIEKRQSVAFWCNPISGHATLYWYQQILGQGPKLLIQFQNNGVVDDSQLPKDRFSAERLKGVDSTLKIQPAKLEDSAVYLCASSSQPLVAGVNEQFFGPGTRLTVL.

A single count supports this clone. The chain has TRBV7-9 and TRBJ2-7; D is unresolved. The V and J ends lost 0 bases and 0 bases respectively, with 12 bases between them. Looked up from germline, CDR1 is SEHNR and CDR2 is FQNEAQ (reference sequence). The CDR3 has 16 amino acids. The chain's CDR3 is CASSLASPASSYEQYF. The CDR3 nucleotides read TGTGCCAGCAGCTTAGCGTCGCCAGCTAGCTCCTACGAGCAGTACTTC.

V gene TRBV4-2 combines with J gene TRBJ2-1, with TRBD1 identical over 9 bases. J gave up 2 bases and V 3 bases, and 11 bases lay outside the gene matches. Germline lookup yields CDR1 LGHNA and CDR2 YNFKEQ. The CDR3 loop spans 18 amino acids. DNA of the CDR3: TGTGCCAGCAGCCAGCTTACTCCCGGGACAGGGACCTACAATGAGCAGTTCTTC. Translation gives CASSQLTPGTGTYNEQFF.

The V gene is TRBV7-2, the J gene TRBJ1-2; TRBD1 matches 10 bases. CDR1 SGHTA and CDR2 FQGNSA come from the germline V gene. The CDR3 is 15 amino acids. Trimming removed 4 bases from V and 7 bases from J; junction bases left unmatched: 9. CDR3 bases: TGTGCCAGCAGCTCCGGGACAGGGGCTCGTAGTGGCTACACCTTC. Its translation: CASSSGTGARSGYTF.

The CDR3 nucleotides are TGTGCCAGCAGTCAGATTCTAGCGGGAGGGCCCACCGGGGAGCTGTTTTTT. Translated: CASSQILAGGPTGELFF. The J gene is TRBJ2-2, the V gene TRBV27; TRBD2 aligns across 12 bases. The germline V gene encodes CDR1 MNHEY and CDR2 SMNVEV (reference sequence). J gave up 4 bases and V 5 bases, and 8 bases lay outside the gene matches. The CDR3 spans 17 residues.

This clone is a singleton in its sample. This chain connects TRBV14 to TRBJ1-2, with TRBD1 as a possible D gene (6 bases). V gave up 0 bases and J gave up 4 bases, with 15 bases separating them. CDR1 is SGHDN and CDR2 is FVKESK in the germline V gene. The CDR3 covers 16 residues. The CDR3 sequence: CASSQEGGGAFYGYTF. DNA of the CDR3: TGTGCCAGCAGCCAAGAGGGTGGGGGCGCATTCTATGGCTACACCTTC.

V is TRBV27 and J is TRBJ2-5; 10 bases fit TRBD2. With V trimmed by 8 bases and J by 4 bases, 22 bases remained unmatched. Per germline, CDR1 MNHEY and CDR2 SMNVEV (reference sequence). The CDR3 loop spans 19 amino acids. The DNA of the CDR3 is TGTGCCAGCTGGAGCAGGGTGGCTAGCGGGAGTCCTGGATCAGAGACCCAGTACTTC. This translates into CASWSRVASGSPGSETQYF.

The DNA for the CDR3 is TGTGCCAGTAGCACCCGACAGGGGTCGGCGGGTCAGCCCCAGCATTTT. It translates to CASSTRQGSAGQPQHF. This chain joins TRBV19 and TRBJ1-5, with TRBD1 identical over 8 bases. Per the germline V gene, CDR1 is LNHDA and CDR2 is SQIVND (reference sequence). The V segment lost 6 bases and the J segment 6 bases; nucleotides outside the gene matches: 13. The CDR3 runs 16 residues.

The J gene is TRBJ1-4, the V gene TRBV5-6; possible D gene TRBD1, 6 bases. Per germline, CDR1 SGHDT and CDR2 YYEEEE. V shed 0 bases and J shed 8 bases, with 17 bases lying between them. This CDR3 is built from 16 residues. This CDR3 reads CASSLGRHRVGEKLFF. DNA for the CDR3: TGTGCCAGCAGCTTGGGCCGACACAGGGTCGGGGAAAAACTGTTTTTT.

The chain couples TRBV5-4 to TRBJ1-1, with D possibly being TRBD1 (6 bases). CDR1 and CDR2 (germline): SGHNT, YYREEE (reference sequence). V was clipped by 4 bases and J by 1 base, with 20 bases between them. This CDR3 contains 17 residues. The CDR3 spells CASSPPTGKEKNTEAFF. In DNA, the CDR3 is TGTGCCAGCAGCCCCCCCACAGGGAAGGAGAAGAACACTGAAGCTTTCTTT.

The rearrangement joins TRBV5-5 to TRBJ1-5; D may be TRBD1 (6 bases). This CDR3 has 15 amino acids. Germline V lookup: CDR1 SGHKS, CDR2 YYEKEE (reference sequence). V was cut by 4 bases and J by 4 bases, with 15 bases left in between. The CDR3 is CASSRQALGNQPQHF. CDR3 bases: TGTGCCAGCAGCAGACAGGCATTAGGGAATCAGCCCCAGCATTTT.

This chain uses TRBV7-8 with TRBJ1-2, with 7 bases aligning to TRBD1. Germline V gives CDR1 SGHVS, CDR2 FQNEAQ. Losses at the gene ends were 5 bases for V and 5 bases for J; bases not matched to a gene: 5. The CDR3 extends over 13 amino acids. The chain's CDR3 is CASSPGQLYGYTF. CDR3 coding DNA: TGTGCCAGCAGCCCGGGACAGCTTTATGGCTACACCTTC.

CDR3 nucleotide sequence: TGTGCCAGCAGGGCTACAGGGAACACTGAAGCTTTCTTT. Translation: CASRATGNTEAFF. J is TRBJ1-1 and V is TRBV27; a weak D match, TRBD1 (5 bases). The CDR3 is 13 amino acids. Germline V CDR1 and CDR2: MNHEY, SMNVEV (reference sequence). The ends were cut back, 6 bases at V and 1 base at J, with 9 bases in the middle.

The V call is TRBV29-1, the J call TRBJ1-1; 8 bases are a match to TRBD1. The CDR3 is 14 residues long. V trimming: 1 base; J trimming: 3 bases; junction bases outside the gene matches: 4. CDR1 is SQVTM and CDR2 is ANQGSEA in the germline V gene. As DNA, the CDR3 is TGCAGCGTTGAAGCCCAGGGGGCCGACACTGAAGCTTTCTTT. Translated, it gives CSVEAQGADTEAFF.

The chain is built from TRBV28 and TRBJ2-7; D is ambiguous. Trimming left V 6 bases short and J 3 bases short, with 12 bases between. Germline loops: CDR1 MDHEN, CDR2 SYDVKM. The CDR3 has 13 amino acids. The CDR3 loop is CASSPNGGYEQYF. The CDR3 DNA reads TGTGCCAGCAGCCCTAACGGCGGCTACGAGCAGTACTTC.

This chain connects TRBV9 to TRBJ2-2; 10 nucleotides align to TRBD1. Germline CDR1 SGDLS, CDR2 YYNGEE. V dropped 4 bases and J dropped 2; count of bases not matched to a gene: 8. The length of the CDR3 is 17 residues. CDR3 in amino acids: CASSHPRDRGNTGELFF. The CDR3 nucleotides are TGTGCCAGCAGCCACCCCCGGGACAGGGGAAACACCGGGGAGCTGTTTTTT.

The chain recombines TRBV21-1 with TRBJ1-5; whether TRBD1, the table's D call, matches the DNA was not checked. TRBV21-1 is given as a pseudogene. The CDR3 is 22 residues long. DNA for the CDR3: TGTGCCAGCAGCAAAAATTGTGAGGAGGGACAGGGTTGCCTCGGACCCAATCAGCCCCAGCATTTT. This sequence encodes CASSKNCEEGQGCLGPNQPQHF.

CDR3 amino acids: CASSVPGQRTGELFF. In DNA, the CDR3 is TGCGCCAGCAGTGTTCCGGGACAGCGAACCGGGGAGCTGTTTTTT. The genes are TRBV10-2 and TRBJ2-2; 7 nucleotides line up with TRBD1. This CDR3 has 15 residues. Trimming at V came to 4 bases and at J to 5 bases, leaving 7 bases not matched to a gene. Germline V gene lookup returns CDR1 WSHSY and CDR2 SAAADI.

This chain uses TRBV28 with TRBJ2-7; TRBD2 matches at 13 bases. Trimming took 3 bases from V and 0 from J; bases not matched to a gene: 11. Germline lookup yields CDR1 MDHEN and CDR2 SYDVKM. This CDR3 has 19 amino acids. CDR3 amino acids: CASSFRTAGTSGDSYEQYF. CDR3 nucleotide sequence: TGTGCCAGCAGTTTCAGGACAGCCGGGACTAGCGGGGACTCCTACGAGCAGTACTTC.

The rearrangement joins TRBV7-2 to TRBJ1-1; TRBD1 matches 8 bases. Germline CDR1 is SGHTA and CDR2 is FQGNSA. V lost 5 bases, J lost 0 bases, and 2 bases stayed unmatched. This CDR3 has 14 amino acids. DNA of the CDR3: TGTGCCAGCAGCGGACAGGGTCTGAACACTGAAGCTTTCTTT. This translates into CASSGQGLNTEAFF.

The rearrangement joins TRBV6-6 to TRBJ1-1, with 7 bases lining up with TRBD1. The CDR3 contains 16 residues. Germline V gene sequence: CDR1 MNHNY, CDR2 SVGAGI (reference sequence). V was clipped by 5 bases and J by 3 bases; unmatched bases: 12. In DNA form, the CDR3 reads TGTGCCAGCAGTACATCTACAGGGGTGCGGCACACTGAAGCTTTCTTT. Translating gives CASSTSTGVRHTEAFF.

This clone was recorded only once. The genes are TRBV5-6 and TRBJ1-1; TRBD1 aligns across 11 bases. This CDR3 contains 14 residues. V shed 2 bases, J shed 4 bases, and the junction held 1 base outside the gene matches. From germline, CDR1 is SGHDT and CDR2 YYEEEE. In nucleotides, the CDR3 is TGTGCCAGCAGCTTAGGGACAGGGGGCACTGAAGCTTTCTTT. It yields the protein CASSLGTGGTEAFF.

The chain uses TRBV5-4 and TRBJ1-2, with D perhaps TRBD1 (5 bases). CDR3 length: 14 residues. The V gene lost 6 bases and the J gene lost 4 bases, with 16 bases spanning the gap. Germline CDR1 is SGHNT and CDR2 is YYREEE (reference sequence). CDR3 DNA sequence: TGTGCCAGCACCACAATGGGGCAGTTCTATGGCTACACCTTC. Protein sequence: CASTTMGQFYGYTF.

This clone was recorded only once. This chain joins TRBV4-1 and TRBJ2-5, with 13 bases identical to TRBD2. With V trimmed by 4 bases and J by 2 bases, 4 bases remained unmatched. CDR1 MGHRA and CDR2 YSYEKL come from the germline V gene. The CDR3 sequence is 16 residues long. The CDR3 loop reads CASSLSGLAGQETQYF. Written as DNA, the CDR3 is TGCGCCAGCAGCCTTTCGGGACTAGCGGGGCAAGAGACCCAGTACTTC.

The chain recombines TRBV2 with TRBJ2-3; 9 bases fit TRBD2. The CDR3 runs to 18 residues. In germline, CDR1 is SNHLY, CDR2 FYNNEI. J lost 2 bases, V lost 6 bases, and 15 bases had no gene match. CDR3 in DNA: TGTGCCAGCAGGGGAGTGTGGCGGGGGGGCGAAGACACAGATACGCAGTATTTT. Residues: CASRGVWRGGEDTDTQYF.

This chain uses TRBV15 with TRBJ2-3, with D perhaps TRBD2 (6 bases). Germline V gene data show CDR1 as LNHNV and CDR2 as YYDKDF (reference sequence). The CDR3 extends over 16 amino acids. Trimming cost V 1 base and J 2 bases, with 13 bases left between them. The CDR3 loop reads CATSRGSGTLTDTQYF. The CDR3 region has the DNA TGTGCCACCAGCAGAGGGTCAGGGACTCTCACAGATACGCAGTATTTT. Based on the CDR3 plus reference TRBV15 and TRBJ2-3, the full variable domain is DAMVIQNPRYQVTQFGKPVTLSCSQTLNHNVMYWYQQKSSQAPKLLFHYYDKDFNNEADTPDNFQSRRPNTSFCFLDIRSPGLGDTAMYLCATSRGSGTLTDTQYFGPGTRLTVL.

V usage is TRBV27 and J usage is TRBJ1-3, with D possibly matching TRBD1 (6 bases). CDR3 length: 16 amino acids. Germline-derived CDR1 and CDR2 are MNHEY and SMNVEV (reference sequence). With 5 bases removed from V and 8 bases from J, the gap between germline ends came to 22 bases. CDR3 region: CASSDINRALEDTIYF. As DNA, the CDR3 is TGTGCCAGCAGTGACATAAACAGGGCTTTAGAGGACACCATATATTTT.

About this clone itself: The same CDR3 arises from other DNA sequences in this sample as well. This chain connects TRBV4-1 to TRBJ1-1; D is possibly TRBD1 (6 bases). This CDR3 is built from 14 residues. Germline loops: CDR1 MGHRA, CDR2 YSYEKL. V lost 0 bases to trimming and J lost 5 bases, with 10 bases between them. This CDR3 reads CASSQDGRGTEAFF. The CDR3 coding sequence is TGCGCCAGCAGCCAAGATGGTAGGGGGACTGAAGCTTTCTTT.

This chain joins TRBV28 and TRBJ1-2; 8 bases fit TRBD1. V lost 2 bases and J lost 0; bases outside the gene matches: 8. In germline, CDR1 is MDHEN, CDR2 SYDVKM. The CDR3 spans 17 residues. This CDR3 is CASSLNQGAAANYGYTF. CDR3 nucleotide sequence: TGTGCCAGCAGTTTAAATCAGGGGGCGGCCGCTAACTATGGCTACACCTTC.

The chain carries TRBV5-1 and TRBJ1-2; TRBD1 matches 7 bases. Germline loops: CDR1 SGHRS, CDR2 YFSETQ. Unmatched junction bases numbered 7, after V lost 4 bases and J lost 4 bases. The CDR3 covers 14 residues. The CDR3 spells CASSQQTGSYGYTF. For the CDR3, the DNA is TGCGCCAGCAGCCAACAGACAGGGAGCTATGGCTACACCTTC.

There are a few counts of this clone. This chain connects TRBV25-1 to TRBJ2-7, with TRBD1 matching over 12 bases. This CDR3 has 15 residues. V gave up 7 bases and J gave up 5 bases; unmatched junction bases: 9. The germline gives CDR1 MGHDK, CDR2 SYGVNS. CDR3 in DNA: TGTGCCAGCAACATCACGGGACAGGGGGCCCACGAGCAGTACTTC. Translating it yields CASNITGQGAHEQYF.

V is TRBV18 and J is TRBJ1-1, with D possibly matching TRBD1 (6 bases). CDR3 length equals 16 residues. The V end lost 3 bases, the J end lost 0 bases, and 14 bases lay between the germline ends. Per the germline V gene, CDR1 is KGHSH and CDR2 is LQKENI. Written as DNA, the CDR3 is TGTGCCAGCTCACCCACAACAGGACAGATGAACACTGAAGCTTTCTTT. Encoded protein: CASSPTTGQMNTEAFF.